This T cell receptor beta chain was recovered during a study of T cell clonality in common variable immunodeficiency. Data came from immunoSEQ multiplex PCR; TCRdb stores just in-frame clones and leaves some out. Recorded here are tens of thousands of clones, with no singletons, and the ten leading clones hold around 5.8%. CVID subjects were neither ill nor on immunomodulatory or immunosuppressive medication at sampling. The study's findings and limits: CVID subjects showed higher TCRbeta clonality than healthy controls. CVID subjects shared fewer TCRbeta clones than healthy controls did. In common variable immunodeficiency, TCR beta chains reportedly carried fewer deletions and N-nucleotide insertions. The cause of increased CVID clonality remains unclear without subpopulation sequencing.

The germline V gene has CDR1 KGHSH and CDR2 LQKENI. CDR3 length: 13 amino acids. V was shortened by 3 bases and J by 6 bases, with 11 bases between the two germline ends. Turning to this clone: No antigen is known for it. The CDR3 end is not reached by the read, which stops 3 residues before it; the germline J gene fills it in.

Sequenced material: peripheral blood mononuclear cells. The chain carries TRBV18 and TRBJ1-1, with D possibly being TRBD1 (6 bases). This clonotype originated in a human donor with common variable immunodeficiency. The CDR3 bases that were read are TGTGCCAGCTCACCCGGGGGGGCGGCTGAA. Translated: CASSPGGAAE. The whole CDR3 protein reads CASSPGGAAEAFF.